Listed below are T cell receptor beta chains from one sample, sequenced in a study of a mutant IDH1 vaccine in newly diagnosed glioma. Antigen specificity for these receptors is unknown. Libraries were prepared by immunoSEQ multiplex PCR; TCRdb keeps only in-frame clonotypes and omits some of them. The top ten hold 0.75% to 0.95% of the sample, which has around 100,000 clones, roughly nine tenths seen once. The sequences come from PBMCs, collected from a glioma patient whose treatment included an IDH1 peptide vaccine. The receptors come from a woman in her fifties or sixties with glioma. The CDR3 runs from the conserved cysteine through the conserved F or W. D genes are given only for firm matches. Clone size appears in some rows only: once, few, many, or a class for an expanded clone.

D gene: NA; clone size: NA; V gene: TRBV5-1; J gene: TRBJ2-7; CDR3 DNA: TGCGCCAGCAGCTTGGGTGGGGGGAACTACGAGCAGTACTTC; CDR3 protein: CASSLGGGNYEQYF
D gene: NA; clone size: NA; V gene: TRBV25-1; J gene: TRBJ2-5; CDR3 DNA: TGTGCCAGCACCCCCGACGTTGGGGGGGAGACCCAGTACTTC; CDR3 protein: CASTPDVGGETQYF
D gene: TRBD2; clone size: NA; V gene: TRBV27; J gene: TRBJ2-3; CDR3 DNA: TGTGCCAGCAGTTGGGACGGGAGGCGGGCAGATACGCAGTATTTT; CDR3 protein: CASSWDGRRADTQYF
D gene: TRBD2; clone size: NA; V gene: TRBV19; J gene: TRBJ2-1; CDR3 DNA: TGTGCCAGTGGCCTTAGCGGGAGGGCAACAAGCTCCTACAATGAGCAGTTCTTC; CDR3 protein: CASGLSGRATSSYNEQFF
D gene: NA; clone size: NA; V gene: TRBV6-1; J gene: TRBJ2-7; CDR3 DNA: TGTGCCAGCAGTGAAGTGGACGAGCAGTACTTC; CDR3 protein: CASSEVDEQYF
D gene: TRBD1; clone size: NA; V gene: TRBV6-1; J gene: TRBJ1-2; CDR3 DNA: TGTGCCAGCAGTGAAACGAGGGGGCGCCTCACCTTC; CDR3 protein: CASSETRGRLTF
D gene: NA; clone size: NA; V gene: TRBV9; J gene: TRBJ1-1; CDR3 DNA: TGTGCCAGCAGCGTAGGGGTGGGGGCGCCTCCTGAAGCTTTCTTT; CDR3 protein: CASSVGVGAPPEAFF
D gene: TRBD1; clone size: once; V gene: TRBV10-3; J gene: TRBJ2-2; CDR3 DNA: TGTGCCATCAGACAGGGGGCCGGGGAGCTGTTTTTT; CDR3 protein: CAIRQGAGELFF
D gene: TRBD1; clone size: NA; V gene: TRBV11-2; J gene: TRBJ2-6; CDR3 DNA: TGTGCCAGCAGCTTAGCCCCGGGACAGGTCATCTCTGGGGCCAACGTCCTGACTTTC; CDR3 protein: CASSLAPGQVISGANVLTF
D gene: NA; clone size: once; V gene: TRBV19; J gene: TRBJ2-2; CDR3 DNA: TGTGCCAGTAGTACCCCCGGGGGAGGGGGAACCGGGGAGCTGTTTTTT; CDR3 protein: CASSTPGGGGTGELFF
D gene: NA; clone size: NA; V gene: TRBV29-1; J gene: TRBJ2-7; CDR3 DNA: TGCAGCGTTGAAGATTTTAGCGGAGCTTCCTACGAGCAGTACTTC; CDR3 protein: CSVEDFSGASYEQYF
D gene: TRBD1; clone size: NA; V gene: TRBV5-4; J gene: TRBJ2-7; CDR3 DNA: TGTGCCAGCAGCCCGACAGGGAAGGAGGACGAGCAGTACTTC; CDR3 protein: CASSPTGKEDEQYF
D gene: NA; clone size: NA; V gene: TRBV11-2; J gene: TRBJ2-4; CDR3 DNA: TGTGCCAGCAGCTTAGTCCCGGGGTGGGACATTCAGTACTTC; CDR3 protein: CASSLVPGWDIQYF